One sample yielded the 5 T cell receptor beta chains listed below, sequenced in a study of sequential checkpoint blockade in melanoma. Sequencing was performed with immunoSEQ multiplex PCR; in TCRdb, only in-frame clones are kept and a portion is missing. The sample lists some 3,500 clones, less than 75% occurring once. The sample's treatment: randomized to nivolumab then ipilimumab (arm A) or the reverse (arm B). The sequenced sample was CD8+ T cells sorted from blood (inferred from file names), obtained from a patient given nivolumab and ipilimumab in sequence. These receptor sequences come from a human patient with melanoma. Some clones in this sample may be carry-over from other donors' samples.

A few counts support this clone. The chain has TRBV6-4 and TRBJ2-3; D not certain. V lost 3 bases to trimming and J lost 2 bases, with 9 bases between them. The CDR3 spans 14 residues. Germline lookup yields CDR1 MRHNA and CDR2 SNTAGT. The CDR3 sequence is CASSEGGVTDTQYF. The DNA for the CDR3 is TGTGCCAGCAGTGAAGGCGGAGTCACAGATACGCAGTATTTT.

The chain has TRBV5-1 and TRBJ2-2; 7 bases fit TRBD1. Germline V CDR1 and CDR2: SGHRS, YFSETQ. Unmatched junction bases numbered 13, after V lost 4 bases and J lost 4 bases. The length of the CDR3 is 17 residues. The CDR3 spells CASSALERGLFTGELFF. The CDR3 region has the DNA TGCGCCAGCAGCGCCCTGGAGAGGGGGCTTTTCACCGGGGAGCTGTTTTTT.

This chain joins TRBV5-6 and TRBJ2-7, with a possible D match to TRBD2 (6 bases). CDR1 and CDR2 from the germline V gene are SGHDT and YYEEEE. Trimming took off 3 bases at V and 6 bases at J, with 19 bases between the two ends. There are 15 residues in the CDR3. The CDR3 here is CASSSPGGTASEQYF. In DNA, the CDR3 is TGTGCCAGCAGCTCTCCCGGGGGAACTGCCTCCGAGCAGTACTTC. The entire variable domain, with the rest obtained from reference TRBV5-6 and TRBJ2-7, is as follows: DAGVTQSPTHLIKTRGQQVTLRCSPKSGHDTVSWYQQALGQGPQFIFQYYEEEERQRGNFPDRFSGHQFPNYSSELNVNALLLGDSALYLCASSSPGGTASEQYFGPGTRLTVT.

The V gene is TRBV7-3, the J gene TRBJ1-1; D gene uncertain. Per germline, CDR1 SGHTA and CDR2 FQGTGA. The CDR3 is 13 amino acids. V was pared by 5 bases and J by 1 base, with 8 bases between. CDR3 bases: TGTGCCAGCAGCCCAAACAGGAACACTGAAGCTTTCTTT. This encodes CASSPNRNTEAFF.

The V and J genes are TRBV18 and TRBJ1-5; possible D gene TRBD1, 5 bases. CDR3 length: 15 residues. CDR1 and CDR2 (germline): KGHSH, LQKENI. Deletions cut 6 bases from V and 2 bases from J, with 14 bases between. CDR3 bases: TGTGCCAGCTCCTCAGGGCCGGGGGGCAATCAGCCCCAGCATTTT. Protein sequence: CASSSGPGGNQPQHF. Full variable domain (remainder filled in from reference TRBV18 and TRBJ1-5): NAGVMQNPRHLVRRRGQEARLRCSPMKGHSHVYWYRQLPEEGLKFMVYLQKENIIDESGMPKERFSAEFPKEGPSILRIQQVVRGDSAAYFCASSSGPGGNQPQHFGDGTRLSIL.